This T cell receptor beta chain was found in a study of shared clonotypes between healthy human individuals. Trimming cost V 3 bases and J 6 bases; bases outside gene matches: 10. The CDR3 length is 17 residues. The germline V gene encodes CDR1 MGHRA and CDR2 YSYEKL. Profiling relied on immunoSEQ multiplex PCR, and the TCRdb table lists in-frame clones only, not all of them. The sample holds roughly 410,000 clones; around 96% are singletons and the top ten take 0.32%. This receptor was identified in a man younger than 40 in good health. The specimen sequenced was memory CD8+ T cells sorted from blood. The subset is: CD45RO+ cells pooled with CCR7-negative TemRA cells. The chain has TRBV4-1 and TRBJ2-7; 14 positions match TRBD2. The CDR3 reads CASSHTTSGRARAEQYF. CDR3 sequence (DNA): TGCGCCAGCAGCCATACGACTAGCGGGAGGGCCCGGGCCGAGCAGTACTTC.